The 10 T cell receptor beta chains below all came from one sample that was sequenced in a study of early T cells in non-severe SARS-CoV-2 infection. Each CDR3 protein gets one entry after TCRdb re-called the 5' RACE reads with MiXCR. The repertoire has about 98,000 distinct CDR3 sequences, 9.5% to 12% of them found once; the top ten carry roughly 5%. The sample consisted of whole blood. Receptors originate from an adult who was a healthcare worker with PCR-confirmed SARS-CoV-2 infection or an uninfected control (not recorded which).

The chain recombines TRBV27 with TRBJ2-7; D unclear. This CDR3 region has 15 residues. Germline V gene data show CDR1 as MNHEY and CDR2 as SMNVEV (reference sequence). Trimming took 0 bases from V and 2 from J, leaving 11 bases between them. CDR3 loop: CASSLSPVGPYEQYF. CDR3 coding DNA: TGTGCCAGCAGTTTATCTCCTGTAGGTCCCTACGAGCAGTACTTC.

This clonotype was picked up many times. The CDR3 DNA follows: TGCAGCGTTGATTATTTGAGAATGGATACGCAGTATTTT. Residues: CSVDYLRMDTQYF. V usage is TRBV29-1 and J usage is TRBJ2-3; D remains unclear. There are 13 residues in the CDR3. Trimming shortened V by 3 bases and J by 6 bases, and 13 bases separated the two germline ends. Germline CDR1 and CDR2: SQVTM and ANQGSEA.

The gene calls are TRBV21-1 and TRBJ2-3; TRBD2, the table's D call, lacks a check against the DNA. TRBV21-1 is tagged as a pseudogene. The length of the CDR3 is 15 residues. As DNA, the CDR3 is TGTGCCAGCAGCAACCGGGACTCTCAACTAAATACGCAGTATTTT. It translates to CASSNRDSQLNTQYF.

The sample holds a few counts of this clonotype. V gene TRBV3-1 combines with J gene TRBJ2-7; TRBD2 matches at 16 bases. CDR1 and CDR2 (germline): LGHDT, YNNKEL (reference sequence). This CDR3 contains 19 residues. Unmatched junction bases numbered 12, after V lost 5 bases and J lost 2 bases. CDR3 DNA sequence: TGTGCCAGCAGCGGTACCGGGACTAGCGGGAGGGCCATCACCTACGAGCAGTACTTC. Translating gives CASSGTGTSGRAITYEQYF.

This rearrangement joins TRBV5-1 to TRBJ2-2; 7 bases fit TRBD1. Germline CDR1 reads SGHRS; CDR2 reads YFSETQ. The CDR3 consists of 16 residues. The junction had 10 bases not matched to a gene; V was cut back by 1 base and J by 7 bases. CDR3: CASSLSGQALGGELFF. CDR3 nucleotide sequence: TGCGCCAGCAGCTTGTCCGGACAGGCCCTGGGCGGGGAGCTGTTTTTT.

A few counts support this clonotype. J is TRBJ1-2 and V is TRBV10-2; 7 bases line up with TRBD1. This CDR3 has 13 amino acids. Germline CDR1 and CDR2: WSHSY and SAAADI. V lost 6 bases and J lost 2; bases outside the gene matches: 3. CDR3 loop: CASREGANYGYTF. As DNA, the CDR3 is TGCGCCAGCAGAGAGGGGGCGAACTATGGCTACACCTTC.

This clonotype turned up a few times. J is TRBJ1-6 and V is TRBV7-6; D unresolved. With 1 base removed from V and 7 bases from J, the gap between germline ends came to 14 bases. Germline V CDR1 and CDR2: SGHVS, FNYEAQ. The CDR3 runs 16 residues. CDR3 in DNA: TGTGCCAGCAGCTTAGGTGTCGAAGCCAGCAATTCACCCCTCCACTTT. Its protein product is CASSLGVEASNSPLHF.

This clonotype was detected ten times or more. The chain uses TRBV7-2 and TRBJ1-1; D unclear. Trimming took 3 bases from V and 4 from J, leaving 6 bases between them. CDR3 size: 12 residues. The germline V gene has CDR1 SGHTA and CDR2 FQGNSA. CDR3 DNA sequence: TGTGCCAGCAGCTTCTATCCCACTGAAGCTTTCTTT. It translates to CASSFYPTEAFF.

This chain connects TRBV19 to TRBJ1-2; 7 positions agree with TRBD1. Trimming cost V 4 bases and J 10 bases; bases outside gene matches: 12. The CDR3 loop spans 14 amino acids. CDR1 is LNHDA, CDR2 SQIVND, per germline (reference sequence). CDR3 loop: CASSNPGQLWLYTF. CDR3 nucleotides: TGTGCCAGTAGTAATCCGGGACAGCTTTGGCTCTACACCTTC. Using reference TRBV19 and TRBJ1-2 for the parts outside the CDR3, the full variable domain is DGGITQSPKYLFRKEGQNVTLSCEQNLNHDAMYWYRQDPGQGLRLIYYSQIVNDFQKGDIAEGYSVSREKKESFPLTVTSAQKNPTAFYLCASSNPGQLWLYTFGSGTRLTVV.

A few counts support this clonotype. V is TRBV2 and J is TRBJ2-7, with 10 bases fitting TRBD2. V dropped 4 bases and J dropped 4; count of bases not matched to a gene: 7. CDR3 length: 15 amino acids. CDR1 and CDR2 (germline): SNHLY, FYNNEI. This chain's CDR3 is CASSAPGLAIYEQYF. The CDR3 DNA is TGTGCCAGCAGTGCTCCGGGACTAGCGATATACGAGCAGTACTTC.